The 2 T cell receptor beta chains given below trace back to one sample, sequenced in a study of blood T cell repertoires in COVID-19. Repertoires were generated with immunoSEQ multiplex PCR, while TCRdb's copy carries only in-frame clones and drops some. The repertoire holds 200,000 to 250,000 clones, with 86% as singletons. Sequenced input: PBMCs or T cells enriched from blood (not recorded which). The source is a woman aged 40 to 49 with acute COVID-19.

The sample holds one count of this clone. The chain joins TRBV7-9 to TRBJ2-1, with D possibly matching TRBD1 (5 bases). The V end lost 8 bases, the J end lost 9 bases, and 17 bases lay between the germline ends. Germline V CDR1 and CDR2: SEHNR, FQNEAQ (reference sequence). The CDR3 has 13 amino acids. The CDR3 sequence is CASPREGASEQFF. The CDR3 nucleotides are TGTGCCAGCCCTAGGGAAGGGGCGAGTGAGCAGTTCTTC.

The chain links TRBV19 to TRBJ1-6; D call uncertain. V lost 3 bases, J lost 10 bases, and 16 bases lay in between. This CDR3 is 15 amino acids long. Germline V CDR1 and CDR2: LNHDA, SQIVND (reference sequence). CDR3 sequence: CASSIYRDDLSPLHF. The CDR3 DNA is TGTGCCAGTAGTATTTATCGGGATGACCTATCACCCCTCCACTTT.